What follows is one TCR beta chain and its context. Its antigen remains unidentified. V shed 5 bases and J shed 4 bases, with 15 bases lying between them. The CDR3 contains 14 residues. The V gene's germline CDR1 is MNHEY and CDR2 SMNVEV (reference sequence). cDNA synthesis used the whole RNA isolate, giving expressed TCRB sequences. Measured with immunoSEQ multiplex PCR; TCRdb has only the in-frame clones, and not every one. The table shows hundreds of thousands of clones, with more than 9.5% occurring only once. This entry comes from a study of beta chain features in type 1 diabetes. Overall study: Patients looked much like healthy donors when it came to age, gender and cell yields. Study results and limitations: Among type 1 diabetes patients, VDJ junctions had fewer insertions and more deletions.

V and J are TRBV27 and TRBJ2-7; D tentatively fits TRBD1 or TRBD2 (5 bases each). Material: naive CD4+ T cells from blood. This sequence was found in a woman aged 18-29 years in good health. CDR3 DNA sequence: TGTGCCAGCAGTCCTCCGGGACGGATTTACGAGCAGTACTTC. Translating gives CASSPPGRIYEQYF.